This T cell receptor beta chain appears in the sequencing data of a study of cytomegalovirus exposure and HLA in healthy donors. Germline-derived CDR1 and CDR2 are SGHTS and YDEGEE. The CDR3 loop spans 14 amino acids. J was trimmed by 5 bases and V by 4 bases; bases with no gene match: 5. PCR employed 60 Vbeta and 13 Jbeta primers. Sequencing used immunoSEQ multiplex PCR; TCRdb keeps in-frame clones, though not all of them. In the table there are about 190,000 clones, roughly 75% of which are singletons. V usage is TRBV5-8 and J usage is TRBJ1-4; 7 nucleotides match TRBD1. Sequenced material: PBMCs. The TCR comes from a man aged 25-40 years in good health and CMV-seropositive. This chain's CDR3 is CASSRQGTNEKLFF. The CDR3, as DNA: TGTGCCAGCAGCCGACAGGGTACGAATGAAAAACTGTTTTTT.